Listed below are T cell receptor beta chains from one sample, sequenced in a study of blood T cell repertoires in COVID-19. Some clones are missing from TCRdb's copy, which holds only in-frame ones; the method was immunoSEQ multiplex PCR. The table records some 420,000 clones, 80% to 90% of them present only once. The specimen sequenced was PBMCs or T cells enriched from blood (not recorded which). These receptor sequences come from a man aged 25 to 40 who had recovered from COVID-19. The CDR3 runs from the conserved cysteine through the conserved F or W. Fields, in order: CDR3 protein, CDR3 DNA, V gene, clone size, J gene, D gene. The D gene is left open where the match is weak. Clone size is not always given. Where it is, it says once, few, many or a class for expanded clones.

CDR3: CASSLTGWQFF
DNA: TGTGCCAGCAGTTTAACCGGTTGGCAGTTCTTC
V: TRBV28
size: NA
J: TRBJ2-1
D: NA

CDR3: CASSPPGQSNEKLFF
DNA: TGTGCCAGCTCACCACCGGGACAGAGTAATGAAAAACTGTTTTTT
V: TRBV18
size: NA
J: TRBJ1-4
D: TRBD1

CDR3: CASSKGQEGVEQYF
DNA: TGTGCCAGTAGTAAAGGACAAGAAGGGGTCGAGCAGTACTTC
V: TRBV19
size: NA
J: TRBJ2-7
D: NA

CDR3: CATSDSETQYF
DNA: TGTGCCACCAGTGATTCGGAGACCCAGTACTTC
V: TRBV24-1
size: NA
J: TRBJ2-5
D: NA

CDR3: CASSPPREARYEQYF
DNA: TGTGCCAGCTCACCGCCGCGGGAGGCCCGCTACGAGCAGTACTTC
V: TRBV18
size: NA
J: TRBJ2-7
D: TRBD2

CDR3: CASSRTSGSFTETQYF
DNA: TGTGCCAGCAGCAGGACTAGCGGGAGTTTTACCGAGACCCAGTACTTC
V: TRBV5-4
size: NA
J: TRBJ2-5
D: TRBD2

CDR3: CASSQGGLAGVRDTGELFF
DNA: TGCGCCAGCAGCCAAGGGGGACTAGCGGGAGTAAGGGACACCGGGGAGCTGTTTTTT
V: TRBV4-1
size: NA
J: TRBJ2-2
D: TRBD2

CDR3: CASSLGVGAAYEQYF
DNA: TGTGCCAGCAGCTTAGGCGTGGGCGCTGCCTACGAGCAGTACTTC
V: TRBV7-9
size: many
J: TRBJ2-7
D: NA

CDR3: CASSPGRTGGETQYF
DNA: TGCGCCAGCAGCCCGGGGCGGACAGGGGGAGAGACCCAGTACTTC
V: TRBV5-1
size: NA
J: TRBJ2-5
D: TRBD1

CDR3: CASSVGGAGNEKLFF
DNA: TGTGCCAGCAGCGTAGGAGGTGCCGGGAATGAAAAACTGTTTTTT
V: TRBV9
size: NA
J: TRBJ1-4
D: NA

CDR3: CAWKRTGGGYTF
DNA: TGTGCCTGGAAGAGGACAGGGGGAGGCTACACCTTC
V: TRBV30
size: NA
J: TRBJ1-2
D: TRBD1

CDR3: CASSQQDYEQYF
DNA: TGTGCCAGCTCACAACAGGACTACGAGCAGTACTTC
V: TRBV18
size: NA
J: TRBJ2-7
D: NA

CDR3: CASSYTGGHADTQYF
DNA: TGTGCCAGCAGTTACACGGGAGGCCATGCAGATACGCAGTATTTT
V: TRBV6-6
size: NA
J: TRBJ2-3
D: TRBD2

CDR3: CATSRDSTYSYEQYF
DNA: TGTGCCACCAGCAGAGATAGCACCTACTCCTACGAGCAGTACTTC
V: TRBV15
size: once
J: TRBJ2-7
D: NA

CDR3: CASSWSYTEAFF
DNA: TGTGCCAGCAGCTGGAGTTACACTGAAGCTTTCTTT
V: TRBV7-2
size: once
J: TRBJ1-1
D: NA

CDR3: CASSLKETQYF
DNA: TGTGCCAGCAGTCTTAAAGAGACCCAGTACTTC
V: TRBV28
size: NA
J: TRBJ2-5
D: NA

CDR3: CASRVVRTASYEQYF
DNA: TGTGCCAGCAGGGTTGTCCGGACAGCCTCCTACGAGCAGTACTTC
V: TRBV12-1
size: once
J: TRBJ2-7
D: NA

CDR3: CATSEGQGTNYGYTF
DNA: TGTGCCACCAGTGAGGGACAGGGGACGAACTATGGCTACACCTTC
V: TRBV24-1
size: NA
J: TRBJ1-2
D: TRBD1

CDR3: CASSSGQGNAAFF
DNA: TGTGCCAGCAGTTCGGGACAGGGTAATGCAGCTTTCTTT
V: TRBV28
size: NA
J: TRBJ1-1
D: TRBD1

CDR3: CASSVVADSYNEQFF
DNA: TGTGCCAGCAGCGTAGTAGCTGACTCCTACAATGAGCAGTTCTTC
V: TRBV9
size: NA
J: TRBJ2-1
D: NA

CDR3: CASSTSTNEQFF
DNA: TGTGCCAGCAGTACTAGCACGAATGAGCAGTTCTTC
V: TRBV12-3/TRBV12-4
size: NA
J: TRBJ2-1
D: NA

CDR3: CASSSTGNTQYF
DNA: TGTGCCAGCAGTTCGACAGGAAACACCCAGTACTTC
V: TRBV27
size: NA
J: TRBJ2-5
D: NA

CDR3: CASSFTSGNSYEQYF
DNA: TGCGCCAGCAGCTTCACTAGCGGGAACTCCTACGAGCAGTACTTC
V: TRBV5-1
size: NA
J: TRBJ2-7
D: TRBD2

CDR3: CASSLVQGADEQYF
DNA: TGTGCCAGCAGCTTAGTACAGGGGGCTGACGAGCAGTACTTC
V: TRBV7-8
size: NA
J: TRBJ2-7
D: TRBD1

CDR3: CAISEASSGIANTGELFF
DNA: TGTGCCATCAGTGAAGCTTCAAGCGGGATCGCTAACACCGGGGAGCTGTTTTTT
V: TRBV10-3
size: once
J: TRBJ2-2
D: TRBD2

CDR3: CASSSGTPSYEQYF
DNA: TGTGCCAGCAGCTCCGGGACACCTTCCTACGAGCAGTACTTC
V: TRBV11-2
size: NA
J: TRBJ2-7
D: NA

CDR3: CAWSPGDYGYTF
DNA: TGTGCCTGGAGTCCGGGAGACTATGGCTACACCTTC
V: TRBV30
size: NA
J: TRBJ1-2
D: NA

CDR3: CAISLTSTDTQYF
DNA: TGTGCCATCAGTCTAACTAGCACAGATACGCAGTATTTT
V: TRBV10-3
size: NA
J: TRBJ2-3
D: NA

CDR3: CASSQLAGQETQYF
DNA: TGTGCCAGCAGCCAATTAGCGGGACAAGAGACCCAGTACTTC
V: TRBV16
size: NA
J: TRBJ2-5
D: TRBD2

CDR3: CASSLGPSGAGELFF
DNA: TGTGCCAGCAGCTTAGGCCCTAGCGGGGCCGGGGAGCTGTTTTTT
V: TRBV13
size: NA
J: TRBJ2-2
D: TRBD2

CDR3: CASNRGWDEQFF
DNA: TGTGCCAGCAACAGGGGGTGGGATGAGCAGTTCTTC
V: TRBV6-5
size: NA
J: TRBJ2-1
D: TRBD1

CDR3: CASSLNSLQGSPLHF
DNA: TGTGCCAGCAGCTTAAACAGCCTCCAGGGTTCACCCCTCCACTTT
V: TRBV7-6
size: NA
J: TRBJ1-6
D: NA

CDR3: CASSETLTGRMGGYTF
DNA: TGTGCCAGCAGTGAAACATTGACAGGGCGGATGGGCGGCTACACCTTC
V: TRBV6-1
size: NA
J: TRBJ1-2
D: TRBD1

CDR3: CSVGGLEVADSYNEQFF
DNA: TGCAGCGTTGGTGGACTAGAGGTAGCGGACTCCTACAATGAGCAGTTCTTC
V: TRBV29-1
size: NA
J: TRBJ2-1
D: TRBD2

CDR3: CASSPGQRYEQYF
DNA: TGTGCCAGCAGTCCAGGACAGCGCTACGAGCAGTACTTC
V: TRBV7-2
size: once
J: TRBJ2-7
D: NA

CDR3: CASSLSSGFSYEQYF
DNA: TGTGCCAGCAGTCTATCTAGCGGGTTTTCCTACGAGCAGTACTTC
V: TRBV27
size: NA
J: TRBJ2-7
D: TRBD2

CDR3: CASRGGTSPNTGELFF
DNA: TGTGCCAGCAGGGGTGGGACTAGCCCGAACACCGGGGAGCTGTTTTTT
V: TRBV11-2
size: NA
J: TRBJ2-2
D: TRBD2

CDR3: CASTAWAGSQPQHF
DNA: TGTGCCAGTACCGCCTGGGCGGGTTCTCAGCCCCAGCATTTT
V: TRBV6-5
size: NA
J: TRBJ1-5
D: NA

CDR3: CASSQGTSMYEQYF
DNA: TGTGCCAGCAGCCAAGGCACGAGCATGTACGAGCAGTACTTC
V: TRBV3-1/TRBV3-2
size: NA
J: TRBJ2-7
D: NA

CDR3: CAISPGTGIQPQHF
DNA: TGTGCCATCAGTCCCGGGACAGGGATTCAGCCCCAGCATTTT
V: TRBV10-3
size: NA
J: TRBJ1-5
D: TRBD1

CDR3: CASSIGFGGAGELFF
DNA: TGTGCCAGTAGTATCGGCTTCGGGGGGGCCGGGGAGCTGTTTTTT
V: TRBV19
size: NA
J: TRBJ2-2
D: TRBD2